The entry below describes one TCR beta chain. This record belongs to a study of preoperative IRX-2 immunotherapy in early breast cancer. Described treatment: preoperative locoregional IRX-2 cytokine immunotherapy. Preoperative locoregional IRX-2 cytokine immunotherapy was tested in the phase Ib source study. Clones were read by immunoSEQ multiplex PCR, and TCRdb kept only the in-frame ones, dropping some. The data hold 40,000 to 50,000 clones, with approximately 80% observed a single time. The length of the CDR3 is 14 residues. With 11 bases clipped from V and 9 bases from J, the junction kept 13 bases outside the gene matches. Per germline, CDR1 MDHEN and CDR2 SYDVKM.

The clonotype originates from a human donor with breast cancer. The chain uses TRBV28 and TRBJ1-5; 10 bases fit TRBD1. This specimen consisted of tumor tissue, obtained after IRX-2 immunotherapy. This chain's CDR3 is CASNGDRGPGPQHF. CDR3 bases: TGTGCCTCCAACGGGGACAGGGGTCCGGGGCCCCAGCATTTT.